Listed here are 5 T cell receptor beta chains from one sample, sequenced in a study of T cell changes during pregnancy in multiple sclerosis. Profiling relied on immunoSEQ multiplex PCR, and the TCRdb table lists in-frame clones only, not all of them. The repertoire holds 100,000 to 140,000 clones, with about nine tenths as singletons. The sample here was peripheral blood, taken in the third trimester of pregnancy. Receptors originate from a female donor in good health, enrolled as a control in a pregnancy study.

The chain carries TRBV7-3 and TRBJ1-4, with 9 bases lining up with TRBD1. The CDR3 runs to 22 residues. Germline CDR1 is SGHTA and CDR2 is FQGTGA. With 4 bases clipped from V and 8 bases from J, the junction kept 29 bases outside the gene matches. CDR3 amino acids: CASSSQRVTPGTGSFFREKLFF. The CDR3 region has the DNA TGTGCCAGCAGCTCCCAAAGAGTCACCCCCGGGACAGGGTCTTTTTTTCGGGAAAAACTGTTTTTT.

The rearrangement joins TRBV9 to TRBJ2-7, with D possibly matching TRBD1 (5 bases). The V gene lost 5 bases and the J gene lost 6 bases, with 18 bases spanning the gap. CDR1 is SGDLS and CDR2 is YYNGEE in the germline V gene. The CDR3 consists of 14 residues. As DNA, the CDR3 is TGTGCCAGCAGTCCATTAGACAGACTCGGCGAGCAGTACTTC. Translated, it gives CASSPLDRLGEQYF.

This clone occurred once. The genes are TRBV5-1 and TRBJ2-7, with 7 positions matching TRBD2. V shed 4 bases and J 4 bases; nucleotides not matched to a gene: 14. Germline CDR1 SGHRS, CDR2 YFSETQ. The CDR3 covers 16 residues. DNA for the CDR3: TGCGCCAGCAGCCAGCAAGGGGAGGGAGGGCAATACGAGCAGTACTTC. The encoded protein is CASSQQGEGGQYEQYF.

The chain is built from TRBV2 and TRBJ2-7; 9 nucleotides agree with TRBD1. The CDR3 has 13 residues. Germline V gene lookup returns CDR1 SNHLY and CDR2 FYNNEI. V shed 7 bases, J shed 6 bases, and the junction held 7 bases outside the gene matches. CDR3 loop: CASTRDREGEQYF. The CDR3 bases are TGTGCCAGCACGCGGGACAGGGAGGGCGAGCAGTACTTC.

V usage is TRBV19 and J usage is TRBJ2-7; TRBD1 matches 8 bases. V was clipped by 5 bases and J by 3 bases; unmatched bases: 6. The CDR3 sequence is 14 residues long. Germline V gene sequence: CDR1 LNHDA, CDR2 SQIVND (reference sequence). CDR3 sequence reads: CASSSQGALYEQYF. The CDR3 region has the DNA TGTGCCAGTAGTTCTCAGGGGGCTCTCTACGAGCAGTACTTC.